This T cell receptor beta chain was sequenced during a study of brain T cells in children with intractable seizures (dated by TCRdb to the early 2020s). As for the study more broadly: As a first screen for immune gene transcripts, resected brain tissue from 50 or so pediatric epilepsy surgery cases was run on a NanoString immunology panel. About 70% of the 12 selected surgery cases also had pre-surgery blood sequenced, which left four cases with brain tissue only. Overall study outcomes, separate from this receptor: Viral specificity was inferred only from CDR3 sequence similarity, and patients' HCMV serostatus was unknown. Sequencing depth differed between pre- and post-surgery blood, so clones missing from the pre-surgery sample may reflect undersampling.

The immunoSEQ assay was applied to genomic DNA to generate the TCR beta chain sequences. In the authors' own workflow: CDR3 sequences that did not begin with the conserved framework cysteine at position 104 were removed manually. Clonality was calculated as one minus the normalized Shannon's Diversity Index, with values ranging from 0 (maximal diversity) to 1 (oligoclonal). Chi-squared comparison-of-proportions tests were used to check whether the frequency of the same CDR3 differed between samples, for example brain versus blood. Public clonotypes were identified by searching immuneACCESS, and similarity to known antiviral clonotypes was assessed with the VDJdb browser. TCRdb's version of the immuneACCESS table is confined to in-frame rearrangements and falls short of the full clone set. An unresolved V gene accounts for under half of the shortfall where checked; the remainder is of unknown origin. V and J calls and clone size are given by that table; D and trimming were obtained from the DNA. In all, the sample holds around 340,000 clones, and more than 85% of those were seen once. In total, the top ten clones hold about 5.8% of the sample.

The germline V gene provides CDR1 SGDLS and CDR2 YYNGEE. Inclusive of the bounding cysteine and phenylalanine, the CDR3 is 12 residues long. The only DNA kept is the CDR3, 36 bases in frame from the first base. V gives up 4 bases and J gives up 8 bases, and the segment between their germline ends measures 12 bases. A note on this clone: Its target antigen remains unknown. No per-base quality is available; no much larger clone lies one base away.

In the paper's terms, the time point label means: blood from clinic visit 5 months post-surgery; TSC patient then seizure free. Surgery cases with the highest brain T cell transcript signatures were selected for TCR beta chain sequencing of brain tissue and, where available, blood. Patients had been treated with at least one anti-epileptic drug before surgery. The TCR-sequenced patients were children whose drug-resistant epilepsy was caused by tuberous sclerosis complex, focal cortical dysplasia, Rasmussen encephalitis or hemimegalencephaly. Bulk genomic DNA was extracted from unsorted brain tissue and whole blood with the Monarch genomic DNA purification kit.

Recombination connected TRBV9 to TRBJ1-1, with no confidently assigned D gene. The sequence was collected from a boy less than two years old with tuberous sclerosis and intractable seizures. Sequenced here: peripheral blood, sampled roughly 5 months after surgery. This receptor carries the CDR3 CASSPNAGEAFF. The nucleotides are TGTGCCAGCAGCCCGAATGCGGGAGAAGCTTTCTTT.